Presented here are 28 T cell receptor beta chains from one specimen sequenced in a study of blood T cell repertoires in COVID-19. The protocol was immunoSEQ multiplex PCR, while the TCRdb copy is restricted to in-frame clones and leaves out a portion. The table has a few hundred thousand clones, roughly 86% seen once. Sequenced input: peripheral blood. These receptors were collected from a man aged 18 to 29 with active or convalescent COVID-19.

The rearrangement links TRBV7-2 to TRBJ2-4; D might be TRBD1 (6 bases). V lost 4 bases to trimming and J lost 6 bases, with 13 bases between them. This CDR3 has 14 amino acids. Germline V gene data show CDR1 as SGHTA and CDR2 as FQGNSA. The CDR3 sequence is CASSSMGAVNIQYF. The CDR3 nucleotides are TGTGCCAGCAGCTCGATGGGGGCGGTAAACATTCAGTACTTC.

This clone was observed once. This rearrangement joins TRBV29-1 to TRBJ2-7; the D gene is possibly TRBD2 (6 bases). This CDR3 region has 13 residues. V lost 5 bases, J lost 0 bases, and 11 bases lay in between. CDR1 SQVTM and CDR2 ANQGSEA come from the germline V gene. Written as DNA, the CDR3 is TGCAGCGTTCGAAGCGGGCGCTCCTACGAGCAGTACTTC. Its protein product is CSVRSGRSYEQYF.

A single count supports this clone. The gene calls are TRBV4-1 and TRBJ2-7, with D perhaps TRBD2 (5 bases). The CDR3 runs 15 residues. The germline V and J ends were trimmed by 1 base and 3 bases, with 13 bases remaining between them. Germline V gives CDR1 MGHRA, CDR2 YSYEKL. The CDR3 sequence: CASSQVRAVLYEQYF. The DNA for the CDR3 is TGCGCCAGCAGCCAAGTGAGAGCGGTGCTCTACGAGCAGTACTTC.

V is TRBV20-1 and J is TRBJ2-1; D is uncertain. The CDR3 length is 14 residues. The V end lost 3 bases, the J end lost 12 bases, and 21 bases lay between the germline ends. Germline CDR1 DFQATT, CDR2 SNEGSKA (reference sequence). The CDR3 DNA reads as TGCAGTGCTAGTATCCCCAAGCCGGGTCTGGGGCAGTTCTTC. Translating gives CSASIPKPGLGQFF.

The V call is TRBV19, the J call TRBJ1-1, with TRBD1 matching over 10 bases. Looked up from germline, CDR1 is LNHDA and CDR2 is SQIVND (reference sequence). The CDR3 length is 16 residues. Trimming took 5 bases from V and 4 from J; bases not matched to a gene: 10. CDR3 amino acids: CASSPGQGIRATEAFF. CDR3 nucleotide sequence: TGTGCCAGTAGTCCGGGACAGGGGATCCGGGCCACTGAAGCTTTCTTT.

This sequence joins TRBV4-1 and TRBJ1-1; 9 positions match TRBD1. V lost 1 base to trimming and J lost 9 bases; unmatched junction nucleotides: 9. The CDR3 loop spans 15 amino acids. CDR1 and CDR2 (germline): MGHRA, YSYEKL. CDR3 protein: CASSQVSGTGSQAFF. The CDR3 region has the DNA TGCGCCAGCAGCCAAGTCTCCGGGACAGGGAGCCAAGCTTTCTTT.

The CDR3 DNA reads as TGTGCCAGTACCGAAGCTTCCTATAGCAATCAGCCCCAGCATTTT. Protein: CASTEASYSNQPQHF. V is TRBV19 and J is TRBJ1-5; D is unclear. V was pared by 7 bases and J by 0 bases, with 13 bases between. The CDR3 is 15 amino acids. CDR1 and CDR2 (germline): LNHDA, SQIVND (reference sequence).

This chain links TRBV15 with TRBJ2-4; D gene ambiguous. CDR1 and CDR2 (germline): LNHNV, YYDKDF (reference sequence). This CDR3 has 14 residues. V lost 1 base and J 4 bases, leaving 8 bases between the germline ends. CDR3 sequence (DNA): TGTGCCACCAGCAGAGGATTCAGTAAAAACATTCAGTACTTC. It yields the protein CATSRGFSKNIQYF.

The chain recombines TRBV9 with TRBJ2-3; D may be TRBD2 (5 bases). Germline values: CDR1 SGDLS, CDR2 YYNGEE. The length of the CDR3 is 14 residues. Deletions cut 2 bases from V and 6 bases from J, with 13 bases between. The DNA of the CDR3 is TGTGCCAGCAGCGTGGACGGACTCGTGGATACGCAGTATTTT. This sequence encodes CASSVDGLVDTQYF. Using reference TRBV9 and TRBJ2-3 for the parts outside the CDR3, the full variable domain is DSGVTQTPKHLITATGQRVTLRCSPRSGDLSVYWYQQSLDQGLQFLIQYYNGEERAKGNILERFSAQQFPDLHSELNLSSLELGDSALYFCASSVDGLVDTQYFGPGTRLTVL.

This chain connects TRBV6-5 to TRBJ1-2, with D possibly TRBD1 on 5 matching bases. The V gene's germline CDR1 is MNHEY and CDR2 SVGAGI. Trimming pared 4 bases from V and 3 bases from J, leaving 12 bases between. The CDR3 runs to 14 residues. The CDR3 coding sequence is TGTGCCAGCAGTTCCACAGGTGGAGACTATGGCTACACCTTC. Translating it yields CASSSTGGDYGYTF.

The sample holds many counts of this clone. The chain links TRBV6-1 to TRBJ1-5; a possible D gene is TRBD1 (6 bases). V lost 2 bases and J 0 bases, leaving 14 bases between the germline ends. The CDR3 totals 17 residues. CDR1 MNHNS and CDR2 SASEGT come from the germline V gene. CDR3 loop: CASSEIGGGYSNQPQHF. For the CDR3, the DNA is TGTGCCAGCAGTGAAATCGGGGGGGGCTATAGCAATCAGCCCCAGCATTTT.

The CDR3 reads CASGEGDSLGLAQHF. The CDR3 DNA is TGCGCCAGCGGGGAAGGGGACAGCTTGGGGTTGGCCCAGCATTTT. J is TRBJ1-5 and V is TRBV10-1, with TRBD1 identical over 7 bases. The CDR3 consists of 15 residues. Germline CDR1 WNHNN, CDR2 SYGVQD (reference sequence). J gave up 11 bases and V 8 bases, and 18 bases lay outside the gene matches.

DNA for the CDR3: TGTGCCAGCAGCTTAAGGACCCAGGGTGAAAAACTGTTTTTT. Protein: CASSLRTQGEKLFF. The gene calls are TRBV7-9 and TRBJ1-4; a possible D gene is TRBD1 (5 bases). Germline values: CDR1 SEHNR, CDR2 FQNEAQ (reference sequence). Trimming removed 2 bases at V and 7 bases at J, with 11 bases between. The CDR3 loop spans 14 amino acids.

This clone appeared a few times. This rearrangement joins TRBV2 to TRBJ1-5, with D uncertain. CDR1 and CDR2 from the germline V gene are SNHLY and FYNNEI. This CDR3 region has 12 residues. Trimming took off 7 bases at V and 3 bases at J, with 7 bases between the two ends. As DNA, the CDR3 is TGTGCCAGCAACTTAGACAATCAGCCCCAGCATTTT. Translation gives CASNLDNQPQHF.

This clone was observed a single time. The gene calls are TRBV11-2 and TRBJ1-2; perhaps TRBD1 as D (6 bases). V lost 1 base and J lost 7, with 10 bases in between. Germline lookup yields CDR1 SGHAT and CDR2 FQNNGV. The CDR3 loop spans 13 amino acids. CDR3 sequence reads: CASSLVQGFGYTF. The CDR3 DNA is TGTGCCAGCAGCTTAGTCCAGGGGTTTGGCTACACCTTC.

V and J are TRBV14 and TRBJ1-6; no definite D call. The germline V and J ends were trimmed by 1 base and 8 bases, with 9 bases remaining between them. This CDR3 is 14 amino acids long. Germline-derived CDR1 and CDR2 are SGHDN and FVKESK. For the CDR3, the DNA is TGTGCCAGCAGCCAAGGGATTGACTATTCACCCCTCCACTTT. It yields the protein CASSQGIDYSPLHF.

The V gene is TRBV4-3, the J gene TRBJ2-1; 10 bases align to TRBD2. The CDR3 consists of 17 residues. Germline assignment: CDR1 LGHNA and CDR2 YSLEER. Trimming took 8 bases from V and 4 from J; bases not matched to a gene: 14. As DNA, the CDR3 is TGCGCCAGCCCAGCCAAGGCACTAGCGGGGACATACAATGAGCAGTTCTTC. Amino acids: CASPAKALAGTYNEQFF.

The rearrangement uses TRBV10-3 and TRBJ2-3; the match to TRBD1 covers 9 bases. V was clipped by 8 bases and J by 4 bases; unmatched bases: 7. This CDR3 comprises 14 residues. Germline CDR1 is ENHRY and CDR2 is SYGVKD. In DNA form, the CDR3 reads TGTGCCATCGGCCGGGACAGGGATTCAGATACGCAGTATTTT. It specifies CAIGRDRDSDTQYF.

CDR3 sequence: CASSVPLNFSRSGANVLTF. The DNA of the CDR3 is TGTGCCAGCAGCGTCCCCCTAAACTTTTCTCGCTCTGGGGCCAACGTCCTGACTTTC. The chain couples TRBV9 to TRBJ2-6; D ambiguous. The CDR3 is 19 residues long. Germline CDR1 and CDR2: SGDLS and YYNGEE. The V gene lost 2 bases and the J gene lost 0 bases, with 18 bases spanning the gap.

This sequence joins TRBV7-9 and TRBJ2-3; 7 positions match TRBD1. The CDR3 extends over 15 amino acids. Germline V CDR1 and CDR2: SEHNR, FQNEAQ (reference sequence). Losses at the gene ends were 3 bases for V and 5 bases for J; bases not matched to a gene: 8. The CDR3 loop is CASSFGQGDGDTQYF. The CDR3 coding sequence is TGTGCCAGCAGCTTCGGGCAGGGGGATGGAGATACGCAGTATTTT.

The chain combines TRBV3-1 (or the pseudogene TRBV3-2) with TRBJ2-1; D may be TRBD2 (5 bases). Germline CDR1 LGHDT, CDR2 YNNKEL (reference sequence). This CDR3 is 15 amino acids long. Between the trimmed V and J ends, which lost 5 bases and 0 bases, there was a span of 11 bases. The CDR3 sequence is CASSSPGDSYNEQFF. For the CDR3, the DNA is TGTGCCAGCAGCTCCCCCGGGGACTCCTACAATGAGCAGTTCTTC.

The chain carries TRBV6-5 and TRBJ1-2, with D tentatively TRBD1 (5 bases). The V and J ends lost 10 bases and 7 bases respectively, with 19 bases between them. Germline V gives CDR1 MNHEY, CDR2 SVGAGI. The CDR3 has 13 amino acids. CDR3 in DNA: TGTGCCACCCTGTCATGGGGCAAGGGTGGCTACACCTTC. This sequence encodes CATLSWGKGGYTF.

J is TRBJ1-5 and V is TRBV21-1. TRBV21-1 is assigned pseudogene status. The CDR3 has 13 amino acids. DNA for the CDR3: TGTGCCAGCGAATTAGATGGCAATCAGCCCCAGCATTTT. Translating gives CASELDGNQPQHF.

This chain links TRBV12-3 or TRBV12-4 with TRBJ1-1; TRBD1 might be the D (5 bases). This CDR3 has 13 residues. V lost 5 bases and J lost 4, with 11 bases in between. The CDR3 DNA reads as TGTGCCAGCAGTGTGACAGCTAGCACTGAAGCTTTCTTT. Its protein product is CASSVTASTEAFF.

The chain joins TRBV28 to TRBJ1-5; D is ambiguous. Germline values: CDR1 MDHEN, CDR2 SYDVKM. V was cut by 5 bases and J by 5 bases, with 7 bases left in between. The CDR3 is 12 residues long. CDR3 residues: CASSNEDQPQHF. DNA of the CDR3: TGTGCCAGCAGTAATGAGGATCAGCCCCAGCATTTT.

The chain employs TRBV29-1 and TRBJ1-1, with D perhaps TRBD1 (6 bases). Trimming cost V 0 bases and J 8 bases, with 13 bases left between them. CDR1 is SQVTM, CDR2 ANQGSEA, per germline. This CDR3 contains 13 residues. CDR3 amino acids: CSVEEEQGTEAFF. Here the CDR3 DNA reads TGCAGCGTTGAAGAAGAGCAGGGGACGGAAGCTTTCTTT. The entire variable domain, with the rest obtained from reference TRBV29-1 and TRBJ1-1, is as follows: SAVISQKPSRDICQRGTSLTIQCQVDSQVTMMFWYRQQPGQSLTLIATANQGSEATYESGFVIDKFPISRPNLTFSTLTVSNMSPEDSSIYLCSVEEEQGTEAFFGQGTRLTVV.

The chain employs TRBV4-1 and TRBJ2-3; the D gene is possibly TRBD2 (5 bases). CDR1 and CDR2 from the germline V gene are MGHRA and YSYEKL. The CDR3 runs 14 residues. Trimming left V 0 bases short and J 11 bases short, with 15 bases between. CDR3 residues: CASSQEAGQYGQYF. The CDR3 DNA follows: TGCGCCAGCAGCCAAGAGGCGGGTCAATATGGGCAGTATTTT.

A single count supports this clone. The chain combines TRBV18 with TRBJ2-5; tentative D call: TRBD2 (6 bases). Germline CDR1 reads KGHSH; CDR2 reads LQKENI. The CDR3 is 15 residues long. V was clipped by 3 bases and J by 4 bases, with 15 bases between them. The CDR3 sequence: CASSPGLSGAETQYF. CDR3 DNA sequence: TGTGCCAGCTCACCGGGACTCTCCGGGGCAGAGACCCAGTACTTC.